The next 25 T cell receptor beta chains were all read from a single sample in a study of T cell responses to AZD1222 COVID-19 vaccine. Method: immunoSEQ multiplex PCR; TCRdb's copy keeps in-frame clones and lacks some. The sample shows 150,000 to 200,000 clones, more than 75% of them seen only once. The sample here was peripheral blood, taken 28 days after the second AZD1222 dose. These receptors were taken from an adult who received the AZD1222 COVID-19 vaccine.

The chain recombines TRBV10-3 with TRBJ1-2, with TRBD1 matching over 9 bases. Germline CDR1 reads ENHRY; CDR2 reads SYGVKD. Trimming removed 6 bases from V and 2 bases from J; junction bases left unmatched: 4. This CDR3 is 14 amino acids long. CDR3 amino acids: CAIRGTGQNYGYTF. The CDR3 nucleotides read TGTGCCATCAGGGGGACAGGGCAGAACTATGGCTACACCTTC.

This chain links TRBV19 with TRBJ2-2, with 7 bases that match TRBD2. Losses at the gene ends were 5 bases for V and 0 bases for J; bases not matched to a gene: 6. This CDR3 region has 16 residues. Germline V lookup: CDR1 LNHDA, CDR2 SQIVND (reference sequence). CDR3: CASSSGLGTNTGELFF. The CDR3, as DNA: TGTGCCAGTAGTTCAGGACTAGGGACGAACACCGGGGAGCTGTTTTTT.

DNA for the CDR3: TGTGCCCCCCATTCCCACGAGCAGTACTTC. This gives the protein CAPHSHEQYF. The chain uses TRBV6-5 and TRBJ2-7; D is ambiguous. V was pared by 11 bases and J by 5 bases, with 10 bases between. This CDR3 spans 10 amino acids. CDR1 and CDR2 from the germline V gene are MNHEY and SVGAGI.

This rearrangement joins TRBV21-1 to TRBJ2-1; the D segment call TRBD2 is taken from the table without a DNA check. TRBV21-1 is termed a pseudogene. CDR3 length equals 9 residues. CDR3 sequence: CAPGGGQFF. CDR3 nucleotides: TGTGCTCCGGGCGGGGGGCAGTTCTTC.

The CDR3 DNA reads as TGTGCCAGCAGCACCCGATCAATCGGGGGATCCTACGAGCAGTACTTC. Translating gives CASSTRSIGGSYEQYF. The rearrangement links TRBV7-2 to TRBJ2-7, with a tentative D call TRBD2 (6 bases). V was cut by 5 bases and J by 1 base, with 18 bases left in between. CDR1 is SGHTA and CDR2 is FQGNSA in the germline V gene. This CDR3 has 16 residues.

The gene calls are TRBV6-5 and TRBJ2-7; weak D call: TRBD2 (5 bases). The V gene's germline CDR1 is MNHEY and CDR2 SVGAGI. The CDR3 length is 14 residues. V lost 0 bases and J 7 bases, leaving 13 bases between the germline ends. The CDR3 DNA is TGTGCCAGCAGTTACTCGAGGGAGTACGATGAGCAGTACTTC. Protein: CASSYSREYDEQYF.

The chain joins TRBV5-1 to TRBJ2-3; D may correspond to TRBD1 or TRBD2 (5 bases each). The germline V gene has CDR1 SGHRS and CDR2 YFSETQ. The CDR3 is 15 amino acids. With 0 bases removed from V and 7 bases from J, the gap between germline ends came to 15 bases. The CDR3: CASSLALTGTYTQYF. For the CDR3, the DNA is TGCGCCAGCAGCTTGGCCCTCACGGGGACCTATACGCAGTATTTT.

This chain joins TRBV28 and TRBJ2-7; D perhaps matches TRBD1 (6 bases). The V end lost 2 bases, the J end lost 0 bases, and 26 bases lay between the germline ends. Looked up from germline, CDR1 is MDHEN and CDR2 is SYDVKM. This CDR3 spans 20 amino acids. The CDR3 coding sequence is TGTGCCAGCAGTTTACCCCTACTTGGACAGCCCGAGGACCTCTCCTACGAGCAGTACTTC. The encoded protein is CASSLPLLGQPEDLSYEQYF.

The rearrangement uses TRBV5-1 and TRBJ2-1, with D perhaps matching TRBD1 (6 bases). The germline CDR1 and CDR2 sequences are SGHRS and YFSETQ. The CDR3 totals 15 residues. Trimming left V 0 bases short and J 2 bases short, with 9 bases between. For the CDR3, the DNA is TGCGCCAGCAGCTTGGCGGACAGCGCCTACAATGAGCAGTTCTTC. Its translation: CASSLADSAYNEQFF. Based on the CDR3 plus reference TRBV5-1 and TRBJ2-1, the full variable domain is KAGVTQTPRYLIKTRGQQVTLSCSPISGHRSVSWYQQTPGQGLQFLFEYFSETQRNKGNFPGRFSGRQFSNSRSEMNVSTLELGDSALYLCASSLADSAYNEQFFGPGTRLTVL.

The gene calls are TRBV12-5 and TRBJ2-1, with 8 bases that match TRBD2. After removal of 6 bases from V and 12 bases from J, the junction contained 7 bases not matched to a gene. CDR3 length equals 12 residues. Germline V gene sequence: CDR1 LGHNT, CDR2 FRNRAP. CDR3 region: CASGPGGGLQFF. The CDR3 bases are TGTGCTAGTGGCCCCGGGGGGGGATTGCAGTTCTTC. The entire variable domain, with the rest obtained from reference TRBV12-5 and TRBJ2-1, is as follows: DARVTQTPRHKVTEMGQEVTMRCQPILGHNTVFWYRQTMMQGLELLAYFRNRAPLDDSGMPKDRFSAEMPDATLATLKIQPSEPRDSAVYFCASGPGGGLQFFGPGTRLTVL.

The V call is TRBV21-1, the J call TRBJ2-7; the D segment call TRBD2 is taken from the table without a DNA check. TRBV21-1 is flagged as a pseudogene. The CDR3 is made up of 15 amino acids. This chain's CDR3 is CASSAPQVAVEEQYF. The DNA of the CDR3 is TGTGCCAGCAGCGCCCCCCAGGTAGCGGTAGAGGAGCAGTACTTC.

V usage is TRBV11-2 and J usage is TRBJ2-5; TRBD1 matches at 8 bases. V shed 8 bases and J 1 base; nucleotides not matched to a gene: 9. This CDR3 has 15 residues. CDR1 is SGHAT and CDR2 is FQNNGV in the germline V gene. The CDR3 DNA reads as TGTGCCAGCCACTTGACAGGGGTGGTCCAAGAGACCCAGTACTTC. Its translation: CASHLTGVVQETQYF. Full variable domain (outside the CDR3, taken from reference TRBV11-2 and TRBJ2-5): EAGVAQSPRYKIIEKRQSVAFWCNPISGHATLYWYQQILGQGPKLLIQFQNNGVVDDSQLPKDRFSAERLKGVDSTLKIQPAKLEDSAVYLCASHLTGVVQETQYFGPGTRLLVL.

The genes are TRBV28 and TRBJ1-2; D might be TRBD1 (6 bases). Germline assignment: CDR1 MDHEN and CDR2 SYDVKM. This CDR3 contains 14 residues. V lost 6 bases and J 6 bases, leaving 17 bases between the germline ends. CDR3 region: CASSTGTPRDGYTF. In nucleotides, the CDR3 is TGTGCCAGCAGCACCGGGACACCCCGGGATGGCTACACCTTC.

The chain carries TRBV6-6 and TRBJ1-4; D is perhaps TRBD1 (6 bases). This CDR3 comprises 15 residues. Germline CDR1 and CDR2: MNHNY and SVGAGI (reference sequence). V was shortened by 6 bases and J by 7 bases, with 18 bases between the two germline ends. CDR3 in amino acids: CASSQYRQVREKLFF. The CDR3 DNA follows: TGTGCCAGCAGCCAATACCGACAGGTCCGTGAAAAACTGTTTTTT.

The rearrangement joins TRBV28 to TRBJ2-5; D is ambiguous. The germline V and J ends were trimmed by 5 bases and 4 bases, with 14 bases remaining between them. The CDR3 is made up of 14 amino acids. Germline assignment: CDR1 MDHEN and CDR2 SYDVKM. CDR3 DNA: TGTGCCAGCAGTCCACCGGCCTTGGGAGAGACCCAGTACTTC. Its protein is CASSPPALGETQYF.

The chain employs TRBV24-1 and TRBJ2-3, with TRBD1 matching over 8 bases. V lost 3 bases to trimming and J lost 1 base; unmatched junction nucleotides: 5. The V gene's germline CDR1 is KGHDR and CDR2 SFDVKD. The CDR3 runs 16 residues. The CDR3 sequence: CATSDPSGQGTDTQYF. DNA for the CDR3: TGTGCCACCAGTGATCCATCGGGACAGGGCACAGATACGCAGTATTTT.

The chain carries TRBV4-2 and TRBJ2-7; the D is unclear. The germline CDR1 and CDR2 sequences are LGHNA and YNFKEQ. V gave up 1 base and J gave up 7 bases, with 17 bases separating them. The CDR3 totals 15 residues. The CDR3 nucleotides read TGTGCCAGCAGCCAAGCCCAGCGAAGCCCCTCTGAGCAGTACTTC. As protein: CASSQAQRSPSEQYF.

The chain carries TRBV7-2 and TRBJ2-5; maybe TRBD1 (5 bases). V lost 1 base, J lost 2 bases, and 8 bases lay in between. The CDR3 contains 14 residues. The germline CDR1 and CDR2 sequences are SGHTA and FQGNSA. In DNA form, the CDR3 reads TGTGCCAGCAGCTTAGTGCCAGGGCAAGAGACCCAGTACTTC. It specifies CASSLVPGQETQYF.

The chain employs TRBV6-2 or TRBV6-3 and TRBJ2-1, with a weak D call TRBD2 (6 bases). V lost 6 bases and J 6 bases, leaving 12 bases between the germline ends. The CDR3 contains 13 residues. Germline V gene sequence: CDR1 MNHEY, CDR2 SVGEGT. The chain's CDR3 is CASSRRDGNEQFF. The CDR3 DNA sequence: TGTGCCAGCAGCCGGCGGGACGGCAATGAGCAGTTCTTC.

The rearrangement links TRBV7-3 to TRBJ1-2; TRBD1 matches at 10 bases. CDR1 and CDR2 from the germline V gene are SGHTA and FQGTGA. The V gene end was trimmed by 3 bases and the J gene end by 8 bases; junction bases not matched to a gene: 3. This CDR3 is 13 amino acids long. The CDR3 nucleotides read TGTGCCAGCAGCTTGGACAGGGGGTTAGGCTACACCTTC. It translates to CASSLDRGLGYTF.

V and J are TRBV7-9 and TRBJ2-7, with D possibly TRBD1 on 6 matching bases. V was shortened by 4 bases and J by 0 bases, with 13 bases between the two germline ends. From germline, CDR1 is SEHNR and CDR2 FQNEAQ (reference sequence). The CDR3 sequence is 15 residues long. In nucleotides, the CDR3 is TGTGCCAGCAGCTCCTATACAGGGTTCTCCTACGAGCAGTACTTC. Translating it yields CASSSYTGFSYEQYF.

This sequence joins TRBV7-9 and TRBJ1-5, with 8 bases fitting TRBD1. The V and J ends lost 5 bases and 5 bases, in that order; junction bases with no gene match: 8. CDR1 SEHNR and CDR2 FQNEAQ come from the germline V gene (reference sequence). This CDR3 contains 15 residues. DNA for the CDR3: TGTGCCAGCAGCCTGGGAACAGGGGGTTATCAGCCCCAGCATTTT. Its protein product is CASSLGTGGYQPQHF.

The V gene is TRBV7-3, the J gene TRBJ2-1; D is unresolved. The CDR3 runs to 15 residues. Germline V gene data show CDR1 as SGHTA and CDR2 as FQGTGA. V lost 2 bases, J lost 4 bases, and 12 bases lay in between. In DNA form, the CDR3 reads TGTGCCAGCAGCTTACTCGCGGTAGCTTACAATGAGCAGTTCTTC. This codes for CASSLLAVAYNEQFF. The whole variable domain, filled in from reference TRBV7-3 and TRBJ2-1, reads GAGVSQTPSNKVTEKGKYVELRCDPISGHTALYWYRQSLGQGPEFLIYFQGTGAADDSGLPNDRFFAVRPEGSVSTLKIQRTERGDSAVYLCASSLLAVAYNEQFFGPGTRLTVL.

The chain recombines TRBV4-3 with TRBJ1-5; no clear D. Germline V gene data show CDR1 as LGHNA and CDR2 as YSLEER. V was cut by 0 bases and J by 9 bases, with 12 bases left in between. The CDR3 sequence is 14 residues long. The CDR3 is CASSQDLQSGPQHF. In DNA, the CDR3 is TGCGCCAGCAGCCAAGATCTTCAATCGGGGCCCCAGCATTTT.

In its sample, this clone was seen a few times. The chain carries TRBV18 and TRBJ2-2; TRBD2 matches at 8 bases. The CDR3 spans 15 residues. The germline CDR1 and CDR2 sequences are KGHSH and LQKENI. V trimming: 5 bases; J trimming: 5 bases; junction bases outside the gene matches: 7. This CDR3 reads CASSTRSSGTGELFF. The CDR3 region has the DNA TGTGCCAGCTCAACAAGATCTAGCGGGACCGGGGAGCTGTTTTTT.